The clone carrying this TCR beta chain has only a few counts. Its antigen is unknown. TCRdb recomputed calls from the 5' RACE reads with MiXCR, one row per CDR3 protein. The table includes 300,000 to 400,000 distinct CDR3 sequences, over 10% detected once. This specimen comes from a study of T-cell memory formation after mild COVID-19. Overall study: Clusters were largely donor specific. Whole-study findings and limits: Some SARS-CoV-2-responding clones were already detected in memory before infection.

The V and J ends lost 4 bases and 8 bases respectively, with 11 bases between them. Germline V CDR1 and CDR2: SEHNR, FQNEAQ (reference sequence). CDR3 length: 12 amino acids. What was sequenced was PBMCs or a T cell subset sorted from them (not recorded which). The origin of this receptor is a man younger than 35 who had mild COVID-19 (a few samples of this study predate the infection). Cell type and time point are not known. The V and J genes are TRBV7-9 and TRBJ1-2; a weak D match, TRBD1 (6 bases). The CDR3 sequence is CASSWEGVGYTF. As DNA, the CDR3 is TGTGCCAGCAGCTGGGAGGGGGTCGGCTACACCTTC. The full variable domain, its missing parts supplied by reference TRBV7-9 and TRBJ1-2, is DTGVSQNPRHKITKRGQNVTFRCDPISEHNRLYWYRQTLGQGPEFLTYFQNEAQLEKSRLLSDRFSAERPKGSFSTLEIQRTEQGDSAMYLCASSWEGVGYTFGSGTRLTVV.